This is a list of T cell receptor beta chains from one sample in a study of blood T cell repertoires in COVID-19. Clones were read by immunoSEQ multiplex PCR, and TCRdb kept only the in-frame ones, dropping some. The sample shows some 280,000 clones, about nine tenths of them seen only once. Source material: peripheral blood. These TCRs come from a woman in her twenties or thirties with active or convalescent COVID-19. The CDR3 runs from the conserved cysteine through the conserved F or W. The order of the fields is CDR3 length, J gene, clone size, V gene, D gene, CDR3 protein, CDR3 DNA. The D gene is left open where the match is weak. The size entry is marked missing in some rows and otherwise reads once, few, many or a size class.

15 | TRBJ2-5 | - | TRBV10-1 | TRBD2 | CASSDLAGGQETQYF | TGCGCCAGCAGTGACCTAGCGGGGGGCCAAGAGACCCAGTACTTC
14 | TRBJ1-2 | - | TRBV6-2/TRBV6-3 | TRBD1 | CASSWAGGGYGYTF | TGTGCCAGCAGTTGGGCAGGGGGCGGCTATGGCTACACCTTC
14 | TRBJ1-2 | - | TRBV24-1 | - | CATSPPGGNYGYTF | TGTGCCACCAGTCCACCGGGTGGTAACTATGGCTACACCTTC
15 | TRBJ2-5 | - | TRBV28 | TRBD2 | CASSFSRGGIETQYF | TGTGCCAGCAGTTTTAGTCGGGGGGGCATCGAGACCCAGTACTTC
13 | TRBJ1-1 | - | TRBV5-1 | - | CASTQTPNTEAFF | TGCGCCAGCACCCAGACACCGAACACTGAAGCTTTCTTT
14 | TRBJ2-4 | - | TRBV29-1 | TRBD2 | CSATGGGSKNIQYF | TGCAGTGCCACCGGGGGAGGGAGCAAAAACATTCAGTACTTC
16 | TRBJ2-7 | - | TRBV2 | TRBD1 | CASTSGDRPFSYEQYF | TGTGCCAGCACCTCCGGGGACAGGCCTTTCTCCTACGAGCAGTACTTC
13 | TRBJ1-1 | once | TRBV12-3/TRBV12-4 | TRBD1 | CASTRTGVTEAFF | TGTGCCAGCACTCGGACAGGAGTCACTGAAGCTTTCTTT
13 | TRBJ1-3 | - | TRBV12-3/TRBV12-4 | - | CASSRSSGNTIYF | TGTGCCAGCAGTCGGAGCTCTGGAAACACCATATATTTT
15 | TRBJ2-3 | - | TRBV28 | TRBD1 | CASSLWGQGRDTQYF | TGTGCCAGCAGTTTATGGGGACAGGGTAGAGATACGCAGTATTTT
15 | TRBJ2-3 | few | TRBV7-6 | - | CASSFTGKGTDTQYF | TGTGCCAGCAGCTTTACAGGGAAGGGCACAGATACGCAGTATTTT
15 | TRBJ2-4 | - | TRBV7-2 | - | CASSFYTGPRGIQYF | TGTGCCAGCAGCTTCTACACAGGCCCGAGGGGGATTCAGTACTTC
14 | TRBJ1-4 | - | TRBV5-4 | - | CASSSDSSLEKLFF | TGTGCCAGCAGCTCCGACAGTAGCCTTGAAAAACTGTTTTTT
16 | TRBJ2-2 | - | TRBV14 | TRBD2 | CASSQVVPTSPGELFF | TGTGCCAGCAGCCAAGTAGTGCCGACTAGCCCCGGGGAGCTGTTTTTT